This T cell receptor (beta chain) was identified in a study of OX40 agonist ivuxolimab in advanced cancers. About the study: Enrollees could have had prior anti-PD-1, anti-PD-L1 or anti-CTLA-4 therapy, which 35% to 40% had received. Among those treated, three patients had partial responses, one with hepatocellular carcinoma and two with cutaneous melanoma. Study results and limitations: In the 0.1 to 3.0 mg/kg range, CD4+ and CD8+ blood T cells had expanded clonally by week 6. Specificity for antigen went undetermined in the expanded peripheral T cells.

This clone is a singleton in its sample. Its antigen is still unknown. CDR3 length: 13 amino acids. V was trimmed by 7 bases and J by 0 bases, leaving 8 bases between them. Germline V gene lookup returns CDR1 MNHEY and CDR2 SVGAGI. The data were produced by immunoSEQ multiplex PCR, yet TCRdb's version contains in-frame clones alone and is incomplete. The sample comprises about 80,000 clones, 65% to 85% of which are singletons, and less than 0.85% rests with the top ten. J is TRBJ2-3 and V is TRBV6-5, with no clear D. The clonotype was recovered from an adult with an advanced solid tumor such as melanoma, head and neck, liver or kidney cancer. The sequencing here drew on CD4+ or CD8+ T cells sorted from blood, taken in a trial of the OX40 agonist ivuxolimab. This chain's CDR3 is CASTASSTDTQYF. CDR3 coding DNA: TGTGCCAGCACAGCGTCGAGCACAGATACGCAGTATTTT.